The 3 T cell receptor beta chains presented below share a single source sample, sequenced in a study of T-cell memory formation after mild COVID-19. TCRdb called the 5' RACE reads again in MiXCR, with one record for every CDR3 protein. The table lists a few hundred thousand distinct CDR3 sequences, approximately 19% of them singletons, with over 20% in the top ten. The source material was PBMCs or a T cell subset sorted from them (not recorded which). The origin of the receptors is a young man who had mild COVID-19 (a few samples of this study predate the infection). Cell type and time point are not known.

This clonotype was picked up many times. The chain is built from TRBV20-1 and TRBJ2-7, with D possibly TRBD1 on 6 matching bases. Germline loops: CDR1 DFQATT, CDR2 SNEGSKA (reference sequence). CDR3 length equals 15 residues. The V gene lost 1 base and the J gene lost 4 bases, with 17 bases spanning the gap. The CDR3 loop reads CSARGSGQRFYEQYV. CDR3 coding DNA: TGCAGTGCTAGAGGTTCAGGACAGCGATTTTACGAGCAGTACGTC.

The chain has TRBV11-2 and TRBJ2-7; D gene ambiguous. CDR1 SGHAT and CDR2 FQNNGV come from the germline V gene. The CDR3 is 15 amino acids. Trimming took off 5 bases at V and 1 base at J, with 15 bases between the two ends. The CDR3 loop is CASSNGRTGSYEQYF. DNA for the CDR3: TGTGCCAGCAGCAATGGACGAACCGGATCCTACGAGCAGTACTTC.

This clonotype came up a few times. J is TRBJ2-5 and V is TRBV12-3 or TRBV12-4; D is unclear. CDR3 length equals 13 residues. The V end lost 5 bases, the J end lost 5 bases, and 12 bases lay between the germline ends. CDR3 sequence reads: CASSAPVSETQYF. CDR3 bases: TGTGCCAGCAGTGCCCCCGTCAGCGAGACCCAGTACTTC.